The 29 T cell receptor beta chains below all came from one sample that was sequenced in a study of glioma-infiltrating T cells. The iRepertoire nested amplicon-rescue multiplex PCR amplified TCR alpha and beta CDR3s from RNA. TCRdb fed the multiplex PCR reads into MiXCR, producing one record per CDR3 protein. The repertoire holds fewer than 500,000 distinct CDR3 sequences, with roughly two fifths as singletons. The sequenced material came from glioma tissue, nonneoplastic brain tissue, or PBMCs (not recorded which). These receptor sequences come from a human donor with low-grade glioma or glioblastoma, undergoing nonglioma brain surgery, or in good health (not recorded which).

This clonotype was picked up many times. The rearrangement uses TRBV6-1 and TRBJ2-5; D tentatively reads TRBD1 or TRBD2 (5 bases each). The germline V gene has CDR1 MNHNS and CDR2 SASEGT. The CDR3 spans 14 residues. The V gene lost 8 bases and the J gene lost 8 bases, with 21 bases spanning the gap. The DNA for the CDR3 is TGTGCCAGCGGAGTCACCGGGACGGACACTACCCAGTACTTC. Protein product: CASGVTGTDTTQYF.

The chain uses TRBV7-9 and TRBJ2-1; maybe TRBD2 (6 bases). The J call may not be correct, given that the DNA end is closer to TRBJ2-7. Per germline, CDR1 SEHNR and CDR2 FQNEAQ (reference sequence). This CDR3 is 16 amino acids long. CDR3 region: CASSLAGPSETYEQYF. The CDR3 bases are TGTGCCAGCAGCTTAGCGGGGCCTAGCGAGACCTACGAGCAGTACTTC.

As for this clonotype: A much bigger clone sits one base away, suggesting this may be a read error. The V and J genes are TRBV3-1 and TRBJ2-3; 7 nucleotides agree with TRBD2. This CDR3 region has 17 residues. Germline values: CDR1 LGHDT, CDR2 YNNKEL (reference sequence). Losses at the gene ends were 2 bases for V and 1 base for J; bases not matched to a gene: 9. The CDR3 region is CASSQLLARGGTDTQYF. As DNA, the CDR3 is TGTGCCAGCAGCCAATTACTAGCGAGAGGCGGCACAGATACGCAGTATTTT.

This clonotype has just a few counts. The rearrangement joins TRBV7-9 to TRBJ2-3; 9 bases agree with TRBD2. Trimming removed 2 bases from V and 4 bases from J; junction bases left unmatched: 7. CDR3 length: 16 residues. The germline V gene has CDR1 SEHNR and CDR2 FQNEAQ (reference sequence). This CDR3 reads CASSLTTRGRADTQYF. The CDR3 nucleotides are TGTGCCAGCAGCTTAACGACTCGCGGGAGGGCAGATACGCAGTATTTT.

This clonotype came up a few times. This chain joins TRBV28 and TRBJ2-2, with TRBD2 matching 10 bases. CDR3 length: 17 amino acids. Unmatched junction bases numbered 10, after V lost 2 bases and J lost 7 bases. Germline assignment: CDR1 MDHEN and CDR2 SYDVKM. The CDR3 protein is CASSLGRAGGQLGELFF. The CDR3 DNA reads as TGTGCCAGCAGTTTAGGAAGAGCGGGAGGGCAACTCGGGGAGCTGTTTTTT.

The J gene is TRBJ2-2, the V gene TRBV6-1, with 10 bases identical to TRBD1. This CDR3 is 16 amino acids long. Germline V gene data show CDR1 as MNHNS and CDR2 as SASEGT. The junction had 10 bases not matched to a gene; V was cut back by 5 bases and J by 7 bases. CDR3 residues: CASSLTGTGDIGELFF. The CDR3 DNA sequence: TGTGCCAGCAGTCTTACCGGGACAGGGGATATCGGGGAGCTGTTTTTT.

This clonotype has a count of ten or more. CDR3 amino acids: CSAEMQGENIQYF. The CDR3 nucleotides are TGCAGTGCTGAGATGCAGGGAGAAAACATTCAGTACTTC. The chain employs TRBV20-1 and TRBJ2-4; D is perhaps TRBD1 or TRBD2 (5 bases each). V dropped 5 bases and J dropped 5 bases, with 13 bases sitting between them. The CDR3 loop spans 13 amino acids. Per the germline V gene, CDR1 is DFQATT and CDR2 is SNEGSKA (reference sequence).

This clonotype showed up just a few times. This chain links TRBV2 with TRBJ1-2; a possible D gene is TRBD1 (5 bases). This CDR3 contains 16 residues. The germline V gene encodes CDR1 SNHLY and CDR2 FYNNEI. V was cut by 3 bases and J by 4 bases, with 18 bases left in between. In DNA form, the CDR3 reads TGTGCCAGCAGTGAGCCCCGGTCCGGGACGGTCTATGGCTACACCTTC. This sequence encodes CASSEPRSGTVYGYTF.

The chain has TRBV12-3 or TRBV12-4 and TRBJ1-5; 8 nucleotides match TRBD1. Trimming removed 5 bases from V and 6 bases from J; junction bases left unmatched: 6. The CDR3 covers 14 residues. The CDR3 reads CASSHQGASQPQHF. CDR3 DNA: TGTGCCAGCAGTCATCAGGGGGCTAGTCAGCCCCAGCATTTT.

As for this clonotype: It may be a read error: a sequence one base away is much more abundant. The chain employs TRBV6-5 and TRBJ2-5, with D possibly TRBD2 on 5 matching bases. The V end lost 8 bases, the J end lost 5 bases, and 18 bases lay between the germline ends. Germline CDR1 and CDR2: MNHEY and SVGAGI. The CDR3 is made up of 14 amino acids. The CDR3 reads CASGPRTSVETQYF. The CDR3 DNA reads TGTGCCAGCGGTCCTCGGACTTCAGTTGAGACCCAGTACTTC.

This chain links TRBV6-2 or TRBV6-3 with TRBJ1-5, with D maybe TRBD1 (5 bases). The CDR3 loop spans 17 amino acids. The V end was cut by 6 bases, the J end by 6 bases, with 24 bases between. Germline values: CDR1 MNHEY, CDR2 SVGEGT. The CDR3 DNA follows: TGTGCCAGCAGCGCGTCAGAGTGCGTGGGGCACGGTCAGCCCCAGCATTTT. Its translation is CASSASECVGHGQPQHF.

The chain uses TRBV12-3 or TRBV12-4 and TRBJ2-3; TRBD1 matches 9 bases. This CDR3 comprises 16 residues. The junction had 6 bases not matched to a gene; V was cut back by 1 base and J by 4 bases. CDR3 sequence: CASSLVGTGPADTQYF. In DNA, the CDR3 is TGTGCCAGCAGTTTAGTAGGGACAGGGCCCGCAGATACGCAGTATTTT.

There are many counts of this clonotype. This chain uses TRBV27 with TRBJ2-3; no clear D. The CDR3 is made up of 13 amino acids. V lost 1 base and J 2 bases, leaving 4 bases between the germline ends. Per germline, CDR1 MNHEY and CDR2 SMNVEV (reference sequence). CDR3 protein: CASSLFLTDTQYF. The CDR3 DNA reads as TGTGCCAGCAGTTTATTCCTCACAGATACGCAGTATTTT.

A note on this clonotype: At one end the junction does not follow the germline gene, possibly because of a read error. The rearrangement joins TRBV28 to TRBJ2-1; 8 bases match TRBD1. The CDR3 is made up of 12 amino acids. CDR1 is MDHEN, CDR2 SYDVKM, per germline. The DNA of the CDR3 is TGTGCCAGCAGTACCCGGACCCATCAGGGGGCCTTC. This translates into CASSTRTHQGAF. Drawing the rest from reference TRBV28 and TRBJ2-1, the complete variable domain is DVKVTQSSRYLVKRTGEKVFLECVQDMDHENMFWYRQDPGLGLRLIYFSYDVKMKEKGDIPEGYSVSREKKERFSLILESASTNQTSMYLCASSTRTHQGAFGPGTRLTVL.

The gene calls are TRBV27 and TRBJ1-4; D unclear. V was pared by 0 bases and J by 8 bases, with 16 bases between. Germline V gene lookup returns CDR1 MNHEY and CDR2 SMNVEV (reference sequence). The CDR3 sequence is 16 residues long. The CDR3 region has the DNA TGTGCCAGCAGTTTATCAGGCCGGAGGGCACGAGAAAAACTGTTTTTT. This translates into CASSLSGRRAREKLFF.

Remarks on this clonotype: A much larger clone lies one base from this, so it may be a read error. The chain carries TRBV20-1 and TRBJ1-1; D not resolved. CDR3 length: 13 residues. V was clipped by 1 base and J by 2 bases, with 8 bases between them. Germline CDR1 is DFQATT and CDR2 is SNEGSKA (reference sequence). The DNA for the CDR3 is TGCAGTGCTAGAGGTTGGCTTAACACTGAAGCTTTCTTT. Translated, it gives CSARGWLNTEAFF.

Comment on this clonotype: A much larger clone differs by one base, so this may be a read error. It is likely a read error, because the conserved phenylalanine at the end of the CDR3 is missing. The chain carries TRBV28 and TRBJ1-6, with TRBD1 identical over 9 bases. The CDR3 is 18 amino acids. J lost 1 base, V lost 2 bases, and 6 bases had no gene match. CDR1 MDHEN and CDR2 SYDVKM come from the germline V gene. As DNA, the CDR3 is TGTGCCAGCAGTTTAGGCAAGGGGACAGGGTCCTATAATTCACCCCTCCACATT. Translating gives CASSLGKGTGSYNSPLHI.

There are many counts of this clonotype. The CDR3 sequence is CSAHTGQGNSPLHF. Here the CDR3 DNA reads TGCAGTGCTCACACGGGACAGGGGAATTCACCCCTCCACTTT. V gene TRBV20-1 combines with J gene TRBJ1-6; 10 positions match TRBD1. J gave up 7 bases and V 5 bases, and 5 bases lay outside the gene matches. This CDR3 contains 14 residues. From germline, CDR1 is DFQATT and CDR2 SNEGSKA (reference sequence).

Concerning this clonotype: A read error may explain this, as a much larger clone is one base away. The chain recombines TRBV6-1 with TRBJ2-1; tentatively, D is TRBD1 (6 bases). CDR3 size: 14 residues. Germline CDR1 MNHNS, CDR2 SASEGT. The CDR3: CARRFRDNYNEQFF. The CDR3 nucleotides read TGTGCCCGCAGATTCCGGGACAACTACAATGAGCAGTTCTTC.

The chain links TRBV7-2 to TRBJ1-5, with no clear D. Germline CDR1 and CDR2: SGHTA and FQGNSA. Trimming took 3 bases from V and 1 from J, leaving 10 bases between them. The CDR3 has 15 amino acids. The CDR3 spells CASSLGSRSNQPQHF. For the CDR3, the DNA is TGTGCCAGCAGCTTGGGCAGTAGAAGCAATCAGCCCCAGCATTTT.

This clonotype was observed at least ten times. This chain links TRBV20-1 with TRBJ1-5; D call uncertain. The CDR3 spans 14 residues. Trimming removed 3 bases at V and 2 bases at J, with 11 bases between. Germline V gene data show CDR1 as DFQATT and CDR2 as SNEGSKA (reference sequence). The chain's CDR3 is CSASLDRRNQPQHF. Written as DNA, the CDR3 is TGCAGTGCTAGCCTGGACCGTCGCAATCAGCCCCAGCATTTT.

Here the CDR3 reads CASSLGQGSDTQYF. In DNA, the CDR3 is TGCGCCAGCAGCTTGGGACAGGGGTCAGATACGCAGTATTTT. This chain links TRBV5-1 with TRBJ2-3, with 8 bases that match TRBD1. V was clipped by 0 bases and J by 4 bases; unmatched bases: 1. The CDR3 runs 14 residues. Per the germline V gene, CDR1 is SGHRS and CDR2 is YFSETQ.

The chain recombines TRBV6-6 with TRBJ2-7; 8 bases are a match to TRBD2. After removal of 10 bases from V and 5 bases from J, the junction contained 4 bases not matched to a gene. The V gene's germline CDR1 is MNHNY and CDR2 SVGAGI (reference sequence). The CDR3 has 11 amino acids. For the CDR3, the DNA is TGTGCCACGGGACTAGTCGACGAGCAGTACTTC. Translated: CATGLVDEQYF.

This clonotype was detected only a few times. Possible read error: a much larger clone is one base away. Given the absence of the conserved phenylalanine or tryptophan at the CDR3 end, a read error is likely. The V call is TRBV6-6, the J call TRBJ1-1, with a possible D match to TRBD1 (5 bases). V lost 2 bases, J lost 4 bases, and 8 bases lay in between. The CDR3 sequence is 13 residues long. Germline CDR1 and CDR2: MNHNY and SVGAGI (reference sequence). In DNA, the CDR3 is TGTGCCAGCAGTTACGGGGGTAGCACTGAAGCTTTCTCT. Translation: CASSYGGSTEAFS.

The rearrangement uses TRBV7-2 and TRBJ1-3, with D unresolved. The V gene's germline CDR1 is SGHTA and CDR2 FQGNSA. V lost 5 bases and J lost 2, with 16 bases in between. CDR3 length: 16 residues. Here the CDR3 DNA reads TGTGCCAGCAGCCCCGCTTTCGGCTCCCCTGGAAACACCATATATTTT. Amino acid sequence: CASSPAFGSPGNTIYF.

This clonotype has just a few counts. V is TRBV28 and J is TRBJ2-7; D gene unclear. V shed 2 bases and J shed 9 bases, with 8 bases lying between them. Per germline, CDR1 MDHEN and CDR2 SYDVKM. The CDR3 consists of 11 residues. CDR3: CASSLGPRQYF. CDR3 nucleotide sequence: TGTGCCAGCAGTTTAGGGCCCAGGCAGTACTTC.

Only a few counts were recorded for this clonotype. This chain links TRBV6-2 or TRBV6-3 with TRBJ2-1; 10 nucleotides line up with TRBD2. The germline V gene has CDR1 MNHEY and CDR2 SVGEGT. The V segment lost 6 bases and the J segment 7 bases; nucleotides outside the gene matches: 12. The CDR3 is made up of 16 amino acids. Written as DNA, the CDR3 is TGTGCCAGCAGGAAGACCCTAGCGGGAGCGAGTAATGAGCAGTTCTTC. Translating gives CASRKTLAGASNEQFF.

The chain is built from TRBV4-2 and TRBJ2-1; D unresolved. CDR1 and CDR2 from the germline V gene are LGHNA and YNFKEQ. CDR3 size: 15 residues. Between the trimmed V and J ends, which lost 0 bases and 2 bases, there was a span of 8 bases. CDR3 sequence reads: CASSQEKGAYNEQFF. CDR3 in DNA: TGTGCCAGCAGCCAAGAAAAAGGCGCCTACAATGAGCAGTTCTTC.

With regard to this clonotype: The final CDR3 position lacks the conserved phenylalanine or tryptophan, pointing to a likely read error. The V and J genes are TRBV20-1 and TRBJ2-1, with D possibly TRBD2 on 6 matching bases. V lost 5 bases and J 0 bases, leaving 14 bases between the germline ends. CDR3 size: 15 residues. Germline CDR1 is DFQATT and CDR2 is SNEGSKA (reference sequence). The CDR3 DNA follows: TGCAGTGCTGGGGACTCCTCGAGCTCCTACAATGAGCAGTTCCTC. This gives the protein CSAGDSSSSYNEQFL.